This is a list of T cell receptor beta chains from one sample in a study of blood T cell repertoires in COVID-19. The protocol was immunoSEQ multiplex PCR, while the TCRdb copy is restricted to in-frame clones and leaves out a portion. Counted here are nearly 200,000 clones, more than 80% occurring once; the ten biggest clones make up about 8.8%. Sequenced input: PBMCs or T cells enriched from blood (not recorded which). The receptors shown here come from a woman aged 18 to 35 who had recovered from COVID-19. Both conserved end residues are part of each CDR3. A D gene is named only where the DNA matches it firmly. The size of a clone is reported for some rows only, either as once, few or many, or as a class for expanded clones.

TGTGCCAGCAGCTTATCTCGGGAATATGAGCAGTTCTTC CASSLSREYEQFF . TRBJ2-1 TRBV7-3 .
TGTGCCAGCAGCTCCCATACGGGGGGACTATCCTATTTT CASSSHTGGLSYF TRBD2 TRBJ2-3 TRBV7-9 .
TGTGCCAGCAGTTCTCTAGCGGGGGGGCCCGTGAACGAGCAGTACTTC CASSSLAGGPVNEQYF TRBD2 TRBJ2-7 TRBV6-5 .
TGTGCCTGGAGTGTAAGAGTCAAGCAGTACTTC CAWSVRVKQYF . TRBJ2-7 TRBV30 .
TGCGCCAGCAGCCAAGATTGGGGAACAGGCGGCCAGCCCCAGCATTTT CASSQDWGTGGQPQHF . TRBJ1-5 TRBV4-1 .
TGCGCCAGCAGCTTGGCCGGTCAGGGGGGCACTGAAGCTTTCTTT CASSLAGQGGTEAFF TRBD1 TRBJ1-1 TRBV5-1 once
TGTGCCAGCAGCCAGACAGGGGCGATCTACGAGCAGTACTTC CASSQTGAIYEQYF TRBD1 TRBJ2-7 TRBV28 .
TGCGCCAGCATAGAGGGTTGGCATGAGCAGTTCTTC CASIEGWHEQFF . TRBJ2-1 TRBV10-1 .
TGTGCCAGCAGCCCTCCGACCGGGACAGCCTCCTACGAGCAGTACTTC CASSPPTGTASYEQYF TRBD1 TRBJ2-7 TRBV11-2 few
TGTGCCAGCAGTCCCGGCCGGGGGGGAAGTCCCTATAATTCACCCCTCCACTTT CASSPGRGGSPYNSPLHF . TRBJ1-6 TRBV28 .
TGTGCCAGCAGCTCGCCGAGGGCAGCCTACGAGCAGTACTTC CASSSPRAAYEQYF . TRBJ2-7 TRBV11-2 .
TGCGCCAGCAGCTTTTCGGGACAGGGGGCTGAAGATACGCAGTATTTT CASSFSGQGAEDTQYF TRBD1 TRBJ2-3 TRBV5-1 .
TGCGCCAGCAGCCAAGAGGACAGGCTGGGGGGCTACACCTTC CASSQEDRLGGYTF TRBD1 TRBJ1-2 TRBV4-1 .
TGTGCCAGCAGTTCGAACAGGGGGCTGGAAGAGACCCAGTACTTC CASSSNRGLEETQYF TRBD1 TRBJ2-5 TRBV28 .
TGTGCCAGCTCACCACCCGGTTTAGTGGGAAACACCATATATTTT CASSPPGLVGNTIYF . TRBJ1-3 TRBV18 .
TGCGCCCGCCGGGGGGGGGCAGGGGAGTTGTGGAATGAGCAGTTCTTC CARRGGAGELWNEQFF TRBD2 TRBJ2-1 TRBV5-1 once
TGTGCCATCAGTGAGGTTTCCCTCCAGGGGGCGCGTGGCACTGAAGCTTTCTTT CAISEVSLQGARGTEAFF TRBD1 TRBJ1-1 TRBV10-3 once
TGTGCCAGCAGCTTCCGCCTAGCGGGGGGGACAACAGATACGCAGTATTTT CASSFRLAGGTTDTQYF TRBD2 TRBJ2-3 TRBV11-2 .
TGTGCCAGCAGCGTGAGAAATAATTCACCCCTCCACTTT CASSVRNNSPLHF . TRBJ1-6 TRBV9 .
TGTGCCAGTAGTTCCTCTGGGACTAGCGGGGGGGCCACAGATACGCAGTATTTT CASSSSGTSGGATDTQYF TRBD2 TRBJ2-3 TRBV19 .
TGTGCCAGCAGCTTATGGTCGGTTGAGACCCAGTACTTC CASSLWSVETQYF . TRBJ2-5 TRBV5-5 .
TGCGCCAGCAGCTGGCAGGGGAGCACAGATACGCAGTATTTT CASSWQGSTDTQYF . TRBJ2-3 TRBV5-1 .
TGCGCCAGCAGCTTGCGTAGCGCCTACACGTCCCAAGAGACCCAGTACTTC CASSLRSAYTSQETQYF . TRBJ2-5 TRBV5-1 .
TGTGCCAGCAGCTTCGGGACAGGGAAAAACACAGATACGCAGTATTTT CASSFGTGKNTDTQYF TRBD1 TRBJ2-3 TRBV5-5 .
TGTGCCGCTCTGTTGGACAGGGACTATGGCTACACCTTC CAALLDRDYGYTF TRBD1 TRBJ1-2 TRBV6-5 .
TGTGCCAGCAGCCTCGGGACAGGCTATGGCTACACCTTC CASSLGTGYGYTF TRBD1 TRBJ1-2 TRBV7-9 .
TGTGCCAGCTCCCTCAGCGGGGGCCCCACCCCCGGGGAGCTGTTTTTT CASSLSGGPTPGELFF TRBD2 TRBJ2-2 TRBV18 .
TGTGCCAGCAGGTCGGAGGGGGCAGGGGTAATGAGGCCCCAGCATTTT CASRSEGAGVMRPQHF TRBD1 TRBJ1-5 TRBV28 .
TGTGCCAGTAGTATACCGGGACTAGTTTACACCGGGGAGCTGTTTTTT CASSIPGLVYTGELFF TRBD2 TRBJ2-2 TRBV19 .
TGTGCCAGCAATGGTCAGGGCCAAGAGACCCAGTACTTC CASNGQGQETQYF . TRBJ2-5 TRBV2 .
TGTGCCAGTAGTACCGTCGCAGGGTCGGGCGGGGAGCTGTTTTTT CASSTVAGSGGELFF . TRBJ2-2 TRBV19 once
TGTGCCAGTAGCACAGGGGGAACAGATACGCAGTATTTT CASSTGGTDTQYF TRBD1 TRBJ2-3 TRBV19 .
TGTGCCTGGATCCCCAAGGAGAGGATGTCGTACTATGGCTACACCTTC CAWIPKERMSYYGYTF . TRBJ1-2 TRBV30 .
TGTGCCAGCAGTTCCCCCCTCCCAACGAGCTCTGGAAACACCATATATTTT CASSSPLPTSSGNTIYF . TRBJ1-3 TRBV28 .
TGTGCCAGCAGCTTAGGGCGGAACACCGGGGAGCTGTTTTTT CASSLGRNTGELFF . TRBJ2-2 TRBV7-3 .
TGCGCCAGCAGTGACAGGGGAGGGGAGACCCAGTACTTC CASSDRGGETQYF . TRBJ2-5 TRBV5-1 .
TGTGCCAGCAGCCCCCGGGGATTCGCGAACACCGGGGAGCTGTTTTTT CASSPRGFANTGELFF . TRBJ2-2 TRBV11-1 .
TGTGCCATCAGGGGGACAGGGCATAATTCACCCCTCCACTTT CAIRGTGHNSPLHF TRBD1 TRBJ1-6 TRBV10-3 .
TGCGCCAGCAGCCCATGGGGGGGAAGCAATCAGCCCCAGCATTTT CASSPWGGSNQPQHF . TRBJ1-5 TRBV4-1 .
TGTGCCATCACCGACAGCTACGAGCAGTACTTC CAITDSYEQYF . TRBJ2-7 TRBV10-3 medium-sized
TGTGCCAGCAGCCCCACAGGGGACTCCTACGAGCAGTACTTC CASSPTGDSYEQYF TRBD1 TRBJ2-7 TRBV7-3 .
TGTGCCAGCAGCCGCCTTGCCGGGACAGACTACGAGCAGTACTTC CASSRLAGTDYEQYF TRBD1 TRBJ2-7 TRBV3-1/TRBV3-2 once
TGTGCCAGCAGCCCAGATGGGGGCGCGGCCCAGCCCCAGCATTTT CASSPDGGAAQPQHF . TRBJ1-5 TRBV6-5 .
TGTGCCAGTAGTTTAAATCCCGGGACAGCCATTTATGGCTACACCTTC CASSLNPGTAIYGYTF TRBD1 TRBJ1-2 TRBV19 .
TGTGCCAGCAGTTACGGAGCGGGGGGGCCAGAAGTGGAGACCCAGTACTTC CASSYGAGGPEVETQYF TRBD2 TRBJ2-5 TRBV6-2/TRBV6-3 .
TGTGCCAGCAGCTTAGCGGGGGGGGCCGGGGAGACCCAGTACTTC CASSLAGGAGETQYF . TRBJ2-5 TRBV7-2 once
TGTGCCAGCACCAAAGGGGAGGGGAACACTGAAGCTTTCTTT CASTKGEGNTEAFF . TRBJ1-1 TRBV6-6 .
TGTGCCAGCAGCTTGCTGGGGGGGAAAGGCTATGGCTACACCTTC CASSLLGGKGYGYTF . TRBJ1-2 TRBV5-4 .